This is a list of T cell receptor beta chains from one sample in a study of cytomegalovirus exposure and HLA in healthy donors. The table came from immunoSEQ multiplex PCR; TCRdb's copy has only in-frame clones and leaves some out. The table records 130,000 or so clones, approximately 81% of them present only once. Sequences were obtained from PBMCs. All receptors come from a woman aged 30 to 39 in good health and CMV-seronegative. Both conserved end residues are part of each CDR3. Fields, in order: V gene, clone size, D gene, J gene, CDR3 protein, CDR3 DNA. D genes are given only for firm matches. Clone sizes are given selectively: once, few, many, or a class where the clone is expanded.

TRBV23-1	NA	TRBD2	TRBJ2-5	CASSQELAGGGSYQETQYF	TGCGCCAGCAGTCAAGAACTAGCGGGGGGCGGATCGTACCAAGAGACCCAGTACTTC
TRBV7-2	NA	NA	TRBJ1-1	CASSLQGPEAFF	TGTGCCAGCAGCCTGCAGGGCCCTGAAGCTTTCTTT
TRBV25-1	NA	TRBD1	TRBJ2-2	CASSVTGTGELFF	TGTGCCAGCAGTGTGACAGGGACCGGGGAGCTGTTTTTT
TRBV2	NA	TRBD2	TRBJ2-3	CATRTSGGADTQYF	TGTGCCACCCGGACTAGCGGGGGGGCGGATACGCAGTATTTT
TRBV12-5	NA	NA	TRBJ2-1	CASGLSRDEQFF	TGTGCTAGTGGTTTGTCCCGCGATGAGCAGTTCTTC
TRBV6-1	NA	TRBD2	TRBJ2-3	CASSVTSGGVTDTQYF	TGTGCCAGCAGTGTGACTAGCGGGGGAGTTACAGATACGCAGTATTTT
TRBV25-1	NA	TRBD1	TRBJ2-1	CASSESLPGQGVNEQFF	TGTGCCAGCAGTGAGTCCCTCCCGGGACAGGGTGTCAATGAGCAGTTCTTC
TRBV6-1	NA	NA	TRBJ1-2	CASSAEGGYGYTF	TGTGCCAGCAGTGCTGAAGGGGGCTATGGCTACACCTTC
TRBV2	NA	TRBD2	TRBJ2-5	CASSEGGGGAQETQYF	TGTGCCAGCAGTGAAGGGGGCGGGGGGGCCCAAGAGACCCAGTACTTC
TRBV9	NA	TRBD1	TRBJ2-5	CASSVVQGAGETQYF	TGTGCCAGCAGCGTAGTACAGGGGGCAGGAGAGACCCAGTACTTC
TRBV6-5	NA	NA	TRBJ2-2	CASRIQGPGELFF	TGTGCCAGCAGGATACAGGGCCCCGGGGAGCTGTTTTTT
TRBV6-1	few	NA	TRBJ1-6	CASTAGWNSPLHF	TGTGCCAGCACGGCGGGCTGGAATTCACCCCTCCACTTT
TRBV29-1	NA	NA	TRBJ1-3	CSVGAGRGAAGSGNTIYF	TGCAGCGTTGGAGCGGGCCGAGGGGCCGCAGGGTCTGGAAACACCATATATTTT
TRBV9	NA	TRBD1	TRBJ1-4	CASSPQHPTGSSEKLFF	TGTGCCAGCAGCCCCCAGCATCCGACAGGGTCCAGTGAAAAACTGTTTTTT
TRBV4-3	NA	TRBD1	TRBJ2-1	CASSQEGTGYYNEQFF	TGCGCCAGCAGCCAAGAAGGGACAGGGTATTACAATGAGCAGTTCTTC
TRBV2	NA	TRBD1	TRBJ1-2	CASSASTGQSYGYTF	TGTGCCAGCAGCGCTTCCACGGGACAGTCCTATGGCTACACCTTC
TRBV30	NA	TRBD1	TRBJ2-7	CAWSGGQGNEQYF	TGTGCCTGGAGTGGGGGACAGGGAAACGAGCAGTACTTC
TRBV11-2	NA	NA	TRBJ1-2	CASSLVSDYGYTF	TGTGCCAGCAGCTTAGTTTCAGATTATGGCTACACCTTC
TRBV5-1	NA	NA	TRBJ2-7	CASSLSGQGTSEQYF	TGCGCCAGCAGCTTGTCAGGGCAGGGAACAAGCGAGCAGTACTTC
TRBV19	NA	NA	TRBJ1-2	CASRSPPDGYTF	TGTGCCAGTAGATCCCCCCCGGATGGCTACACCTTC
TRBV18	few	NA	TRBJ2-2	CASSPPSSLNTGELFF	TGTGCCAGCTCACCACCTAGCTCCTTGAACACCGGGGAGCTGTTTTTT
TRBV23-1	NA	TRBD2	TRBJ2-1	CASSPGLGEQFF	TGCGCCAGCAGTCCCGGACTAGGAGAGCAGTTCTTC
TRBV6-1	NA	NA	TRBJ1-2	CASSEVGENYGYTF	TGTGCCAGCAGTGAAGTGGGAGAGAACTATGGCTACACCTTC
TRBV5-1	NA	TRBD1	TRBJ2-7	CASSETQGQYEQYF	TGCGCCAGCTCTGAAACACAGGGGCAGTACGAGCAGTACTTC
TRBV10-3	NA	NA	TRBJ2-1	CAISGTTYNEQFF	TGTGCCATCAGTGGGACAACCTACAATGAGCAGTTCTTC
TRBV5-5	NA	TRBD2	TRBJ2-3	CASSPWTSGGFTDTQYF	TGTGCCAGCAGCCCATGGACTAGCGGGGGGTTCACAGATACGCAGTATTTT
TRBV6-6	NA	TRBD1	TRBJ1-3	CATRSDRATGNTIYF	TGTGCCACCCGATCTGACAGGGCTACTGGAAACACCATATATTTT
TRBV7-8	NA	TRBD1	TRBJ1-4	CASSLRDRREKLFF	TGTGCCAGCAGCTTAAGGGACAGGCGTGAAAAACTGTTTTTT
TRBV11-2	few	NA	TRBJ2-7	CASSSSGYEQYF	TGTGCCAGCAGCTCCTCGGGGTACGAGCAGTACTTC
TRBV19	many	NA	TRBJ1-2	CASSMGPGGAYGYTF	TGTGCCAGTAGTATGGGTCCCGGCGGAGCTTATGGCTACACCTTC
TRBV7-3	once	TRBD2	TRBJ2-3	CASSLLGRNTDTQYF	TGTGCCAGCAGCCTCCTCGGGAGGAACACAGATACGCAGTATTTT
TRBV7-9	NA	NA	TRBJ2-5	CASSPLNRVLETQYF	TGTGCCAGCAGCCCCCTAAACAGGGTTTTGGAGACCCAGTACTTC
TRBV6-1	NA	TRBD1	TRBJ1-6	CASSGRGTGSSYNSPLHF	TGTGCCAGCAGTGGCCGAGGGACAGGGAGCTCCTATAATTCACCCCTCCACTTT
TRBV2	NA	TRBD1	TRBJ1-2	CASRGQAGDGYTF	TGTGCCAGCAGGGGACAGGCGGGGGATGGCTACACCTTC
TRBV6-1	NA	NA	TRBJ2-6	CASSDGGSGANVLTF	TGTGCCAGCAGTGACGGGGGAAGCGGGGCCAACGTCCTGACTTTC
TRBV29-1	NA	NA	TRBJ2-7	CSVIDSYEQYF	TGCAGCGTTATAGACAGCTACGAGCAGTACTTC
TRBV7-7	NA	TRBD1	TRBJ2-5	CASSAPGTGGPRQETQYF	TGTGCTAGCAGCGCCCCCGGGACAGGGGGTCCCCGCCAAGAGACCCAGTACTTC
TRBV9	NA	NA	TRBJ2-1	CASSVVPSSYNEQFF	TGTGCCAGCAGCGTAGTGCCTAGCTCCTACAATGAGCAGTTCTTC